The 18 T cell receptor beta chains below come from one sample, sequenced in a study of spatial heterogeneity in lung cancer. General study results and limits: Expanded intratumoral alpha and beta TCR counts tracked tumor mutation counts.

Time point meaning: sample taken at primary tumor resection. These receptors' antigens are unknown. TCRdb fed the 5' RACE reads into MiXCR, producing one record per CDR3 protein. The repertoire holds some 9,900 distinct CDR3 sequences, with 10% to 15% as singletons. The sample consisted of lung tumor tissue, taken at surgery. The receptors here all came from a male donor with early-stage non-small cell lung cancer.

By share of the sample, this clonotype is medium-sized. Little can be read into the size of this beta chain, an off-target read in a library designed for alpha chains. The rearrangement joins TRBV20-1 to TRBJ1-4; D is possibly TRBD1 (6 bases). The CDR3 loop spans 14 amino acids. V shed 0 bases and J shed 6 bases, with 11 bases lying between them. Germline CDR1 reads DFQATT; CDR2 reads SNEGSKA (reference sequence). Here the CDR3 reads CSARDNREDEKLFF. The DNA for the CDR3 is TGCAGTGCTAGAGATAACAGGGAGGATGAAAAACTGTTTTTT.

This clonotype was picked up many times. The library was designed around alpha chains, so this beta chain is a stray read whose abundance carries little weight. V usage is TRBV13 and J usage is TRBJ1-5, with no clear D. This CDR3 has 13 residues. Trimming took 0 bases from V and 4 from J, leaving 4 bases between them. CDR1 and CDR2 from the germline V gene are PRHDT and FYEKMQ (reference sequence). CDR3 nucleotides: TGTGCCAGCAGCTTAGGGACGAATCAGCCCCAGCATTTT. Protein: CASSLGTNQPQHF.

Judged by abundance, this clonotype is medium-sized (0.01 to 0.1%). The library was designed around alpha chains, so this beta chain is a stray read whose abundance carries little weight. The chain has TRBV20-1 and TRBJ2-7, with 11 nucleotides matching TRBD2. There are 13 residues in the CDR3. Per germline, CDR1 DFQATT and CDR2 SNEGSKA (reference sequence). V shed 6 bases and J 3 bases; nucleotides not matched to a gene: 4. The CDR3 loop is CSAGTSGDYEQYF. CDR3 DNA sequence: TGCAGTGCCGGGACTAGCGGTGACTACGAGCAGTACTTC.

This clonotype was seen many times. This beta chain is an off-target read within a library intended for alpha chains, so its frequency means little. The V call is TRBV5-1, the J call TRBJ2-3, with TRBD2 matching 7 bases. This CDR3 has 15 amino acids. The junction had 4 bases not matched to a gene; V was cut back by 3 bases and J by 0 bases. The germline CDR1 and CDR2 sequences are SGHRS and YFSETQ. The CDR3 DNA is TGCGCCAGCAGCTCCACAGCGGGAAGCACAGATACGCAGTATTTT. This codes for CASSSTAGSTDTQYF.

This clonotype turned up a few times. This beta chain is an off-target read within a library intended for alpha chains, so its frequency means little. This rearrangement joins TRBV18 to TRBJ2-1; D gene ambiguous. Looked up from germline, CDR1 is KGHSH and CDR2 is LQKENI. Trimming cost V 3 bases and J 9 bases, with 18 bases left between them. The CDR3 spans 15 residues. The CDR3 region has the DNA TGTGCCAGCTCACCCCCGTTTTCCCTCGCCGGTGAGCAGTTCTTC. Amino acids: CASSPPFSLAGEQFF.

By share, this clonotype counts as medium-sized (0.01 to 0.1%). A library prepared for alpha chains yielded this beta chain as an off-target read; its size is of little meaning. The V gene is TRBV10-3, the J gene TRBJ1-6, with D possibly TRBD1 on 6 matching bases. CDR3 length equals 14 residues. The V end was cut by 6 bases, the J end by 6 bases, with 12 bases between. Germline V gives CDR1 ENHRY, CDR2 SYGVKD. The CDR3 nucleotides read TGTGCCATCAGGACACAGGGAAGTAATTCACCCCTCCACTTT. It translates to CAIRTQGSNSPLHF.

This clonotype was counted at least ten times. This beta chain appears as a stray read in a library generated for alpha chains; its size is not informative. The CDR3 DNA follows: TGTGCCAGCGAATCGGACTATACCTACGAGCAGTACTTC. Translated: CASESDYTYEQYF. V usage is TRBV11-1 and J usage is TRBJ2-7, with a weak D call TRBD2 (6 bases). With 8 bases removed from V and 2 bases from J, the gap between germline ends came to 13 bases. The CDR3 consists of 13 residues. Germline CDR1 is SGHAT and CDR2 is FQDESV (reference sequence).

This clonotype was detected ten times or more. This beta chain slipped into a library made for alpha chains as a stray read, so its size is not meaningful. V is TRBV4-1 and J is TRBJ1-4, with D uncertain. Germline CDR1 is MGHRA and CDR2 is YSYEKL. The V end lost 4 bases, the J end lost 0 bases, and 9 bases lay between the germline ends. There are 15 residues in the CDR3. CDR3: CASSPQEATNEKLFF. CDR3 nucleotides: TGCGCCAGCAGCCCGCAGGAGGCAACTAATGAAAAACTGTTTTTT.

Only a few counts were recorded for this clonotype. This beta chain slipped into a library made for alpha chains as a stray read, so its size is not meaningful. This sequence joins TRBV7-2 and TRBJ2-5; 9 bases map to TRBD1. V lost 5 bases, J lost 5 bases, and 6 bases stayed unmatched. Germline loops: CDR1 SGHTA, CDR2 FQGNSA. There are 14 residues in the CDR3. The CDR3 DNA is TGTGCCAGCAGCCGCGGACAGGGGAGGGAGACCCAGTACTTC. It encodes CASSRGQGRETQYF.

Concerning this clonotype itself: The library was prepared for alpha chains; this beta chain is a stray read, so its frequency means little. The chain links TRBV29-1 to TRBJ1-1; D ambiguous. The length of the CDR3 is 12 residues. The germline gives CDR1 SQVTM, CDR2 ANQGSEA. Trimming took off 4 bases at V and 1 base at J, with 7 bases between the two ends. CDR3 nucleotide sequence: TGCAGCGTTGGGAGGAAGAACACTGAAGCTTTCTTT. Protein sequence: CSVGRKNTEAFF.

This clonotype appeared many times. For a library built for alpha chains, this beta chain is a stray read; little rests on its size. V is TRBV11-2 and J is TRBJ2-5, with D possibly being TRBD1 (6 bases). V was shortened by 5 bases and J by 5 bases, with 18 bases between the two germline ends. The CDR3 is made up of 15 amino acids. CDR1 and CDR2 from the germline V gene are SGHAT and FQNNGV. The CDR3 DNA is TGTGCCAGCAGCCCAACCCCCAGGGGAGAGGAGACCCAGTACTTC. It encodes CASSPTPRGEETQYF. The whole variable domain, filled in from reference TRBV11-2 and TRBJ2-5, reads EAGVAQSPRYKIIEKRQSVAFWCNPISGHATLYWYQQILGQGPKLLIQFQNNGVVDDSQLPKDRFSAERLKGVDSTLKIQPAKLEDSAVYLCASSPTPRGEETQYFGPGTRLLVL.

On this clonotype: This beta chain is a stray sequence in a library constructed for alpha chains; its clone size is not meaningful. As DNA, the CDR3 is TGTGCCAGCCAACAGGGGGACTACGAGCAGTACTTC. As protein: CASQQGDYEQYF. The genes are TRBV28 and TRBJ2-7, with 8 positions matching TRBD1. Unmatched junction bases numbered 3, after V lost 8 bases and J lost 3 bases. The length of the CDR3 is 12 residues. Germline CDR1 reads MDHEN; CDR2 reads SYDVKM.

For this clonotype: Because this beta chain is a stray read in a library intended to capture alpha chains, its abundance should not be given much weight. The chain recombines TRBV28 with TRBJ2-5; D unresolved. V lost 4 bases and J lost 0, with 9 bases in between. CDR1 MDHEN and CDR2 SYDVKM come from the germline V gene. CDR3 length: 14 amino acids. The CDR3 here is CASSSRHNQETQYF. The CDR3 DNA reads as TGTGCCAGCAGTTCTCGACACAACCAAGAGACCCAGTACTTC.

Many counts were recorded for this clonotype. This beta chain represents an off-target read in a library built for alpha chains; its size is of limited meaning. J is TRBJ2-7 and V is TRBV27; D uncertain. V lost 3 bases to trimming and J lost 0 bases, with 9 bases between them. The CDR3 is made up of 14 amino acids. Germline V CDR1 and CDR2: MNHEY, SMNVEV (reference sequence). In DNA, the CDR3 is TGTGCCAGCAGTTTGTATCCTGACTCCTACGAGCAGTACTTC. Its protein is CASSLYPDSYEQYF.

With respect to this clonotype: This beta chain slipped into a library made for alpha chains as a stray read, so its size is not meaningful. CDR3 sequence (DNA): TGTGCCAGCAGTCCCTCTGACAGGGGAGCTTTCTTT. This codes for CASSPSDRGAFF. V is TRBV12-3 or TRBV12-4 and J is TRBJ1-1; 8 bases line up with TRBD1. V was clipped by 5 bases and J by 10 bases; unmatched bases: 6. This CDR3 contains 12 residues.

As to this clonotype: As an off-target read in a library built for alpha chains, this beta chain has a frequency of little significance. This chain joins TRBV9 and TRBJ2-7, with 10 positions matching TRBD1. V trimming: 0 bases; J trimming: 2 bases; junction bases outside the gene matches: 2. Germline lookup yields CDR1 SGDLS and CDR2 YYNGEE. CDR3 length: 15 amino acids. The CDR3 DNA follows: TGTGCCAGCAGCGTAGGACAGGGGGCCCCCTACGAGCAGTACTTC. It specifies CASSVGQGAPYEQYF.

This clonotype was seen at least ten times. Within a library made for alpha chains, this beta chain is off target, and its count is uninformative. This chain uses TRBV6-5 with TRBJ2-5, with TRBD2 matching 10 bases. Germline trimming cut 6 bases from V and 5 bases from J; bases unmatched to any gene: 9. The CDR3 has 15 amino acids. Germline V gives CDR1 MNHEY, CDR2 SVGAGI. The CDR3 bases are TGTGCCAGCAGGGACCGGCCTAGCGGGAGTGAGACCCAGTACTTC. This translates into CASRDRPSGSETQYF.

This clonotype was seen at least ten times. This beta chain is a stray sequence in a library constructed for alpha chains; its clone size is not meaningful. This sequence joins TRBV19 and TRBJ2-3, with a tentative D call TRBD1 (5 bases). This CDR3 comprises 16 residues. Germline lookup yields CDR1 LNHDA and CDR2 SQIVND (reference sequence). The V gene lost 7 bases and the J gene lost 0 bases, with 17 bases spanning the gap. CDR3 DNA sequence: TGTGCCAGTAACCCTGGAAGGGGCGGCAGCACAGATACGCAGTATTTT. Translating it yields CASNPGRGGSTDTQYF.